This T cell receptor beta chain originates from a study of blood T cell repertoires in COVID-19. The CDR3 has 15 residues. V lost 7 bases and J lost 6; bases outside the gene matches: 7. Germline values: CDR1 SQVTM, CDR2 ANQGSEA. This table comes from immunoSEQ multiplex PCR, and its TCRdb copy is limited to in-frame clones, with some not included. This sample yields 250,000 or so clones, of which approximately 90% are seen a single time; around 2.8% belongs to the top ten. The sample was PBMCs or T cells enriched from blood (not recorded which). The chain uses TRBV29-1 and TRBJ2-2; TRBD2 aligns across 14 bases. This sequence was found in a man aged 40-49 years who had been exposed to COVID-19. This chain's CDR3 is CSAGTSGSRAGELFF. DNA of the CDR3: TGCAGCGCCGGGACTAGCGGGAGTCGGGCCGGGGAGCTGTTTTTT.